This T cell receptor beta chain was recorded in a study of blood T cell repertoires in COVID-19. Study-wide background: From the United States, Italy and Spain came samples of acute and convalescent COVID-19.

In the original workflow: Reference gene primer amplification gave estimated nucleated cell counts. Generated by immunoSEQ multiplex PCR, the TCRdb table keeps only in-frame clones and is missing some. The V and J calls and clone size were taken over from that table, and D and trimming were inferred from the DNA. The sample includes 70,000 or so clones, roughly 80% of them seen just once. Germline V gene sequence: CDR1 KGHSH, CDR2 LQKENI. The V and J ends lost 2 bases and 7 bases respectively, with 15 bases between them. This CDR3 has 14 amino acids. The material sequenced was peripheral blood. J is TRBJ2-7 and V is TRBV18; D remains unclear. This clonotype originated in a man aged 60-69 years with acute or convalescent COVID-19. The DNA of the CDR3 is TGTGCCAGCTCACCAGGCCCCCTAGGCAAGGAGCAGTACTTC. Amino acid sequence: CASSPGPLGKEQYF. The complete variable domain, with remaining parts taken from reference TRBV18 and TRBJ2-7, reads NAGVMQNPRHLVRRRGQEARLRCSPMKGHSHVYWYRQLPEEGLKFMVYLQKENIIDESGMPKERFSAEFPKEGPSILRIQQVVRGDSAAYFCASSPGPLGKEQYFGPGTRLTVT.